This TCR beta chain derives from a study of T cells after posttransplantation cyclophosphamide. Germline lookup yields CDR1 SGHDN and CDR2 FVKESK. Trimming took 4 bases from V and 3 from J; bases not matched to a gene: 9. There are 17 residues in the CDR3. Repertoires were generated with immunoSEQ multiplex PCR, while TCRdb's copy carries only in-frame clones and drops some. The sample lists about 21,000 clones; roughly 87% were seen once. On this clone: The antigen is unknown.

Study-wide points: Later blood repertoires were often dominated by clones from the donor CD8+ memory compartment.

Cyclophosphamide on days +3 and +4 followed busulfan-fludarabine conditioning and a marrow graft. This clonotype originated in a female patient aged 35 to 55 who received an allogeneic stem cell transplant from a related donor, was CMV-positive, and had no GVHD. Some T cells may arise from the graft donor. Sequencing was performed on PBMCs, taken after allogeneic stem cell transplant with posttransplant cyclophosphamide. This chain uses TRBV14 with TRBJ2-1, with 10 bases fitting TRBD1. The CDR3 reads CASSPRTGQGNYNEQFF. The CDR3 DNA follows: TGTGCCAGCAGCCCGCGGACGGGACAGGGGAACTACAATGAGCAGTTCTTC. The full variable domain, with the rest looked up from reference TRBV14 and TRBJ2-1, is EAGVTQFPSHSVIEKGQTVTLRCDPISGHDNLYWYRRVMGKEIKFLLHFVKESKQDESGMPNNRFLAERTGGTYSTLKVQPAELEDSGVYFCASSPRTGQGNYNEQFFGPGTRLTVL.